The clone carrying this TCR beta chain was seen once. The antigen remains unidentified. The data are from a study of siplizumab effects on memory and regulatory T cells. Whole-study results and caveats: Naive T cells looked more diverse than memory cells and looked like major alloresponse contributors.

Clones were sequenced by immunoSEQ multiplex PCR, and TCRdb holds only the in-frame ones, with some missing. The table has about 110,000 clones, just under 95% seen once. Sample: CD4+ T cells sorted from blood. This TCR was sampled from a human donor in good health.

The CDR3 nucleotides read TGTGCCAGCAGTTACTCGATCAATAACCGTTACGAGCAGTACTTC. Its protein is CASSYSINNRYEQYF. The chain combines TRBV27 with TRBJ2-7; no definite D call. Trimming left V 4 bases short and J 4 bases short, with 17 bases between. Per the germline V gene, CDR1 is MNHEY and CDR2 is SMNVEV (reference sequence). The CDR3 sequence is 15 residues long.